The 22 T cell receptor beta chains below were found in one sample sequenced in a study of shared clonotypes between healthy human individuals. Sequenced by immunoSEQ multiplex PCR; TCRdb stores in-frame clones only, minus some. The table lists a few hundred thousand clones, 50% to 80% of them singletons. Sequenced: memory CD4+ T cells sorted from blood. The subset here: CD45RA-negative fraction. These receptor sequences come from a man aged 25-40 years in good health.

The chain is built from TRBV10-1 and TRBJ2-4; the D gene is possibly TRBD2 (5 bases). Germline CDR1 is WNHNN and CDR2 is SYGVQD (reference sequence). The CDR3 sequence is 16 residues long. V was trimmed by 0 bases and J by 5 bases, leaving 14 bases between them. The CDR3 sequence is CASSESVLGSQNIQYF. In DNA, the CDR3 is TGCGCCAGCAGTGAGTCGGTGTTGGGGAGTCAAAACATTCAGTACTTC.

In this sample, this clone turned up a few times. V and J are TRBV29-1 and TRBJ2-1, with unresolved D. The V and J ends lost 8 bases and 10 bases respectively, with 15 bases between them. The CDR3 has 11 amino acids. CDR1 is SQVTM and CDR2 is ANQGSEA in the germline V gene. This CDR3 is CSSDRGGEQFF. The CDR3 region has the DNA TGCAGCAGCGATAGAGGCGGCGAGCAGTTCTTC.

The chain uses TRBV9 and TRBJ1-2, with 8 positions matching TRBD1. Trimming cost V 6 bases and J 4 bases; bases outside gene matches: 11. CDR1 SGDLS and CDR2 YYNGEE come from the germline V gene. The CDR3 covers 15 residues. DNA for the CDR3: TGTGCCAGCAACGCCCAACCGGGACAGGTCTATGGCTACACCTTC. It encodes CASNAQPGQVYGYTF.

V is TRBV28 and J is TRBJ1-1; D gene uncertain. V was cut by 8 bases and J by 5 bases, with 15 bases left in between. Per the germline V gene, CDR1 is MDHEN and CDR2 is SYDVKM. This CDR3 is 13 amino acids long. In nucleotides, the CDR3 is TGTGCCAGCCGTGGGAGGTTGGGTACTGAAGCTTTCTTT. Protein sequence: CASRGRLGTEAFF.

CDR3 sequence: CASSDGQGNLPQHF. For the CDR3, the DNA is TGTGCCAGCAGCGACGGACAGGGTAATTTGCCCCAGCATTTT. The chain links TRBV2 to TRBJ1-5; 8 bases map to TRBD1. Germline trimming cut 6 bases from V and 9 bases from J; bases unmatched to any gene: 10. Germline-derived CDR1 and CDR2 are SNHLY and FYNNEI. The length of the CDR3 is 14 residues.

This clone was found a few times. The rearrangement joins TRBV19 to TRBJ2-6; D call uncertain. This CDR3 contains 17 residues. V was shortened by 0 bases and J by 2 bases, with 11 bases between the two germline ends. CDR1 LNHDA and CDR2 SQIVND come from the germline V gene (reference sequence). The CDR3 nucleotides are TGTGCCAGTAGTATAGAAGGCGGTGGGCCTGGGGCCAACGTCCTGACTTTC. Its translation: CASSIEGGGPGANVLTF.

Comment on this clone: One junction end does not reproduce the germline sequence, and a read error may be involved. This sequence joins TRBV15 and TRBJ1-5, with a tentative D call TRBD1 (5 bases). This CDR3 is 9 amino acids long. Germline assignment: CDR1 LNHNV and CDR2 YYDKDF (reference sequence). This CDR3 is CMGPQPQHF. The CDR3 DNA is TGCATGGGGCCTCAGCCCCAGCATTTT.

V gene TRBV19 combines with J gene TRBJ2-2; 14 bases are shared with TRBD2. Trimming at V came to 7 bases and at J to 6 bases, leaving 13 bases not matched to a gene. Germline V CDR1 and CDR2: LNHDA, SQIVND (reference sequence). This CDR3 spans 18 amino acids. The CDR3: CASTKIPGLAGAAGELFF. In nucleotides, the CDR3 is TGTGCCAGTACCAAGATCCCGGGACTAGCGGGAGCGGCCGGGGAGCTGTTTTTT.

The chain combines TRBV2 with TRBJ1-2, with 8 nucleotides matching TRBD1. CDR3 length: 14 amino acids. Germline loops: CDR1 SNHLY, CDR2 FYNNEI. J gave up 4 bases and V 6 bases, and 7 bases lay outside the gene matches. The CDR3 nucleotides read TGTGCCAGCAGGGGCGGACAGGGAGGCTATGGCTACACCTTC. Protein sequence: CASRGGQGGYGYTF.

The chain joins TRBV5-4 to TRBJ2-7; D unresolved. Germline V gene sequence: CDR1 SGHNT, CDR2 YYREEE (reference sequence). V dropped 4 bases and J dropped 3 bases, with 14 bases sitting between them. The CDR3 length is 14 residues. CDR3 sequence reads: CASSPVRSYYEQYF. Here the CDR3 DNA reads TGTGCCAGCAGCCCGGTCAGGAGTTACTACGAGCAGTACTTC. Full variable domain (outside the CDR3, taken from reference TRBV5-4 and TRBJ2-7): ETGVTQSPTHLIKTRGQQVTLRCSSQSGHNTVSWYQQALGQGPQFIFQYYREEENGRGNFPPRFSGLQFPNYSSELNVNALELDDSALYLCASSPVRSYYEQYFGPGTRLTVT.

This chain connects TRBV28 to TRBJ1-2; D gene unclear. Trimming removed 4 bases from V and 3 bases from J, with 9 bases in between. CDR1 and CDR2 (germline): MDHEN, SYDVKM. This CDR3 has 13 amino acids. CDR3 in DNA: TGTGCCAGCAGTTCCCCCCCCTACTATGGCTACACCTTC. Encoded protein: CASSSPPYYGYTF.

The CDR3 reads CASSLVRGGEQYF. CDR3 DNA: TGTGCCAGCAGCTTAGTTCGGGGGGGCGAGCAGTACTTC. J is TRBJ2-7 and V is TRBV11-2; 8 bases fit TRBD2. CDR3 length: 13 amino acids. J gave up 6 bases and V 1 base, and 2 bases lay outside the gene matches. Per germline, CDR1 SGHAT and CDR2 FQNNGV.

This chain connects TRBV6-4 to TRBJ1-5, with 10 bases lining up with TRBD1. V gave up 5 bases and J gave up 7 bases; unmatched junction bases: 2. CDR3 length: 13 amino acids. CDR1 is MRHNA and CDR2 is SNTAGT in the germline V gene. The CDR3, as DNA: TGTGCCAGCAGTCGGACAGGGGGACAGCCCCAGCATTTT. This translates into CASSRTGGQPQHF.

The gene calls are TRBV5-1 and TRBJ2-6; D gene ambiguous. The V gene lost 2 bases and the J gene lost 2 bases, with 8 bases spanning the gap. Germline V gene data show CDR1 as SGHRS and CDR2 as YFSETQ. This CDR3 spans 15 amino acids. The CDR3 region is CASSFSEAGANVLTF. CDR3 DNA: TGCGCCAGCAGCTTCTCCGAGGCTGGGGCCAACGTCCTGACTTTC.

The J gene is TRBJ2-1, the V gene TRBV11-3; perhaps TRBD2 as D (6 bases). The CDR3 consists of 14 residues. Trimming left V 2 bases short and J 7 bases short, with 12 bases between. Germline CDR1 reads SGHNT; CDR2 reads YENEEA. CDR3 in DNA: TGTGCCAGCAGCTTAAACGCGCTAGCGAATGAGCAGTTCTTC. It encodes CASSLNALANEQFF.

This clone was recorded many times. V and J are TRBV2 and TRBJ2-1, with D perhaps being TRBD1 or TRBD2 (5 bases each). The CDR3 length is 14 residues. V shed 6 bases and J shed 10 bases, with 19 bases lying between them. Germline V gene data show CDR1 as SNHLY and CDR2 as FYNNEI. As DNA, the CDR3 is TGTGCCAGCAGAGACCAGGGACCCTCCGTGGAGCAGTTCTTC. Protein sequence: CASRDQGPSVEQFF. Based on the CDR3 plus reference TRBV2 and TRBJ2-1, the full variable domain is EPEVTQTPSHQVTQMGQEVILRCVPISNHLYFYWYRQILGQKVEFLVSFYNNEISEKSEIFDDQFSVERPDGSNFTLKIRSTKLEDSAMYFCASRDQGPSVEQFFGPGTRLTVL.

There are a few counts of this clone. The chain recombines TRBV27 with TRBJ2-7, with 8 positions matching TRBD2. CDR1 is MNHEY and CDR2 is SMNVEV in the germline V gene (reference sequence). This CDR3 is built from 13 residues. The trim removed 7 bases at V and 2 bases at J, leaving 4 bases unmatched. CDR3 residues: CASKLAEPYEQYF. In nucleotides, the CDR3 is TGTGCCAGCAAACTAGCGGAGCCCTACGAGCAGTACTTC.

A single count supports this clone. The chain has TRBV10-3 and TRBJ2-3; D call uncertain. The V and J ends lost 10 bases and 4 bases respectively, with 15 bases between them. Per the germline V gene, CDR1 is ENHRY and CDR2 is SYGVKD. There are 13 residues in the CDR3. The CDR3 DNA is TGTGCCACCTCGGGCCACGCCGCAGATACGCAGTATTTT. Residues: CATSGHAADTQYF.

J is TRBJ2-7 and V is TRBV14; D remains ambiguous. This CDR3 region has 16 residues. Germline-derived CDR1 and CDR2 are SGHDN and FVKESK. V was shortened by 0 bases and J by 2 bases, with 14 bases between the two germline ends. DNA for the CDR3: TGTGCCAGCAGCCAAGAGGGCCGGATCGGGCCCTACGAGCAGTACTTC. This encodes CASSQEGRIGPYEQYF.

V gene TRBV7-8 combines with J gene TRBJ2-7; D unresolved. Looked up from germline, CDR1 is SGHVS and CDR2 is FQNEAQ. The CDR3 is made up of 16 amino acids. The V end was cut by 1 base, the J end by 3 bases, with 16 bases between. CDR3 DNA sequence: TGTGCCAGCAGCTTAGTGCACAGAGCTAATCACTACGAGCAGTACTTC. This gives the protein CASSLVHRANHYEQYF.

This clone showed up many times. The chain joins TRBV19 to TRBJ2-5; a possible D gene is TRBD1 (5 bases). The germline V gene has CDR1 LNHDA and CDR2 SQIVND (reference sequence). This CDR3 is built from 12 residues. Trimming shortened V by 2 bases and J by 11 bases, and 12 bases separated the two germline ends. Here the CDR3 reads CASSIRQSEQYF. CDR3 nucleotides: TGTGCCAGTAGTATACGACAGAGTGAACAGTACTTC.

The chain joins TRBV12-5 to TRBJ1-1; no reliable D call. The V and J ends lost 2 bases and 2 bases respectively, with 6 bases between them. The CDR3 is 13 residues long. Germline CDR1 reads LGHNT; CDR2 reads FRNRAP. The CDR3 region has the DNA TGTGCTAGTGGTTTGAAGATAAACACTGAAGCTTTCTTT. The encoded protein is CASGLKINTEAFF.